This section outlines one T cell receptor (beta chain) sequence together with its context. The CDR3 has 14 amino acids. Per the germline V gene, CDR1 is SGHAT and CDR2 is FQNNGV. Trimming at V came to 3 bases and at J to 8 bases, leaving 6 bases not matched to a gene. The protocol was immunoSEQ multiplex PCR, while the TCRdb copy is restricted to in-frame clones and leaves out a portion. The sample lists tens of thousands of clones, 91% occurring once. The data were taken from a study of OX40 agonist ivuxolimab in advanced cancers. This TCR derives from an adult with an advanced solid tumor such as melanoma, head and neck, liver or kidney cancer. The sequences come from CD4+ or CD8+ T cells sorted from blood, collected in a trial of the OX40 agonist ivuxolimab. The chain joins TRBV11-2 to TRBJ1-2, with 10 nucleotides matching TRBD1. The CDR3 protein is CASSFGTGVEGYTF. The CDR3 DNA reads TGTGCCAGCAGCTTCGGGACAGGGGTAGAAGGCTACACCTTC.